This T cell receptor (beta chain) comes out of a study of blood T cell repertoires in COVID-19. Across the whole study: Specimens from acute and convalescent COVID-19 originated in the United States, Italy and Spain. The cDNA or gDNA used as material had been derived from T cells, B-cell-depleted T cells, or PBMCs.

Sequencing used immunoSEQ multiplex PCR; TCRdb keeps in-frame clones, though not all of them. The sample consists of approximately 410,000 clones, just over 85% of them appearing once. V was cut by 9 bases and J by 5 bases, with 13 bases left in between. Germline V CDR1 and CDR2: ENHRY, SYGVKD. This CDR3 is 13 amino acids long. This clone came up a few times. Sequencing used peripheral blood. This chain links TRBV10-3 with TRBJ1-4, with a tentative D call TRBD1 (6 bases). The TCR comes from a woman aged 30 to 39 with active or convalescent COVID-19. CDR3 coding DNA: TGTGCCATGTCGCGGGGGCTCAATGAAAAACTGTTTTTT. It yields the protein CAMSRGLNEKLFF.